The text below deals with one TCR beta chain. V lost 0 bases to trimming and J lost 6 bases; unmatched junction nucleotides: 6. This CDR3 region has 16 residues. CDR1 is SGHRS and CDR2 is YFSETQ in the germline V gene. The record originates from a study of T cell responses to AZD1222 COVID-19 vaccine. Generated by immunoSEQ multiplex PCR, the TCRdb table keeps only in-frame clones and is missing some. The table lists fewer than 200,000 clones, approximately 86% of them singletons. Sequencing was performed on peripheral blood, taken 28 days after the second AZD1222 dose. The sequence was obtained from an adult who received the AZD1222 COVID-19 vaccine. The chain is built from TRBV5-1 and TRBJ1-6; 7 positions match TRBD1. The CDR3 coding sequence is TGCGCCAGCAGCTTGGCCGGGGGGACAGCTAATTCACCCCTCCACTTT. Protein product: CASSLAGGTANSPLHF.